This T cell receptor (beta chain) was retrieved from a study of graft-versus-host responses after intestinal transplantation. Study-wide context: In this cohort, recipients had multivisceral, liver-intestinal, or isolated intestinal transplants.

With 7 bases removed from V and 1 base from J, the gap between germline ends came to 11 bases. CDR3 length: 15 amino acids. Per the germline V gene, CDR1 is MNHEY and CDR2 is SVGAGI. A word on this clone: No antigen is known for it.

TCRdb's copy holds only in-frame clones and misses some; the assay was immunoSEQ multiplex PCR. The sample has around 100,000 clones, 80% to 95% seen once. The chain links TRBV6-5 to TRBJ2-6, with D unresolved. The sequence was obtained from a human donor who received an intestinal transplant. Sequences were derived from unstimulated CD8+ T cells sorted from spleen or lymph node cells, sampled before intestinal transplant. DNA of the CDR3: TGTGCCAGCACCTCCTCGGGTTCTGGGGCCAACGTCCTGACTTTC. Amino acids: CASTSSGSGANVLTF.